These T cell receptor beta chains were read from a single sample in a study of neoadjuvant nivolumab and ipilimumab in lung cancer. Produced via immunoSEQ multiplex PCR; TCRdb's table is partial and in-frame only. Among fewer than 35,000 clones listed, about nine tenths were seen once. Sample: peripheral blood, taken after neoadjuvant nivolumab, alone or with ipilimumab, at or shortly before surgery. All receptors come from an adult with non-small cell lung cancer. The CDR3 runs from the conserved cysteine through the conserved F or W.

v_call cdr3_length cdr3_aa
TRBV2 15 CASKVGQGSGNTIYF
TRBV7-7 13 CASSLDFGTEAFF
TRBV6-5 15 CASSKPGPGRETQYF
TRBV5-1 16 CASSLEGGPGSYEQYF
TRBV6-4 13 CASRMGVNSPLHF
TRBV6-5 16 CASSYPRQGVNYEQYF
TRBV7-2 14 CASSFAGFNQPQHF
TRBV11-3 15 CASSLGRGTYNEQFF
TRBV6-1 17 CASSVNLQGQSNQPQHF
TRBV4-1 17 CASSQGVARASYSPLHF
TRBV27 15 CASSLLGQITGELFF
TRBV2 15 CASSPGTGYNSPLHF
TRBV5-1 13 CASSLLVADTQYF
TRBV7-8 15 CASSLAPQTYSPLHF
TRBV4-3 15 CASRRSPGSTGELFF
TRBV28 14 CASSGGHVTGELFF
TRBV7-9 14 CASSLEAGDTEAFF
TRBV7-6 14 CASSLESGGGEQYF
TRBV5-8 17 CASSHRDRVSVNYGYTF
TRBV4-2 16 CASSLGLAGGPETQYF
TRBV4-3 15 CASSQEPDRAYEQYF
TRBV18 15 CASSPPPGGTVEQYF
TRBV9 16 CASSVVPSGGQETQYF
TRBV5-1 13 CASSPGGSYGYTF
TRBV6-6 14 CASSPRDRGNIQYF
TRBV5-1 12 CASRHGTSEQFF
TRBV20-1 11 CSAETSYEQYF
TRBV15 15 CATSRDGRGRPEAFF
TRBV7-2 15 CASSGDRGNNQPQHF
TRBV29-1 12 CSGGARGTEAFF
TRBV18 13 CASSPHYDNEQFF
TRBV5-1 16 CASSLRQATSTDTQYF
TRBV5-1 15 CASSGGGGKGEKLFF
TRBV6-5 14 CASRKIQGTPEAFF
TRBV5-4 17 CASSLASGGGPVGELFF
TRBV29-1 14 CSLYRTGIAHEQFF
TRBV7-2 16 CASSPVGGSDNSPLHF
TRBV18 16 CASSPRGGGMNTEAFF
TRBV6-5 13 CASRPRSWREAFF
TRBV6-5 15 CASSSTGYSNQPQHF
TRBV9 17 CASSPLLTSGGTDTQYF
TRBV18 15 CASSHGAREQETQYF
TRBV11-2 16 CASSLEGGTASYEQYF
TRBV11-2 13 CASSLDREGPQHF
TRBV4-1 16 CASSQGGLTFNQPQHF
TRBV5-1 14 CASSLENAGNTIYF
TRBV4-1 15 CASSQDTVWSYEQYF
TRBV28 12 CASSLKNSPLHF